These 21 T cell receptor beta chains came from one sample sequenced in a study of monozygotic twins with inflammatory bowel disease. Following a re-call of the 5' RACE reads, TCRdb has one entry per CDR3 protein and lacks DNA. The sample has approximately 85,000 distinct CDR3 sequences. The specimen sequenced was blood. The receptors shown here come from a human donor with ulcerative colitis or Crohn's disease, or a healthy co-twin of an affected twin (not recorded which).

The V call is TRBV12-3 or TRBV12-4, the J call TRBJ2-7; TCRdb calls TRBD1, which cannot be checked without DNA. This CDR3 region has 14 residues. CDR3 in amino acids: CASSLFTGFNEQYF.

The chain recombines TRBV12-5 with TRBJ1-1. Germline V gives CDR1 LGHNT, CDR2 FRNRAP. CDR3 length equals 13 residues. The chain's CDR3 is CASGLRENTEAFF.

The chain has TRBV5-4 and TRBJ2-2; TCRdb names TRBD2, which stays unverified in the absence of DNA. Germline CDR1 is SGHNT and CDR2 is YYREEE (reference sequence). The CDR3 runs to 13 residues. Here the CDR3 reads CASSLGPLGELFF.

This sequence joins TRBV12-3 or TRBV12-4 and TRBJ2-1. CDR3 size: 15 residues. The CDR3 region is CASSFSESSYNEQFF.

The chain joins TRBV6-2 or TRBV6-3 to TRBJ2-3; TCRdb gives TRBD1 as the D gene, but with no DNA this cannot be confirmed. CDR1 is MNHEY and CDR2 is SVGEGT in the germline V gene. This CDR3 spans 15 amino acids. This CDR3 is CASSYGTESTDTQYF.

The CDR3 sequence: CASRRQGPNTEAFF. The chain recombines TRBV6-1 with TRBJ1-1; TCRdb returns TRBD1, unconfirmable since there is no DNA. The CDR3 spans 14 residues. Germline V gene sequence: CDR1 MNHNS, CDR2 SASEGT.

The V call is TRBV7-6, the J call TRBJ1-2; TCRdb reports TRBD1, a call that lacks DNA to check it against. The germline V gene encodes CDR1 SGHVS and CDR2 FNYEAQ. The CDR3 consists of 14 residues. CDR3 region: CASSPSPGNYGYTF.

The rearrangement joins TRBV6-1 to TRBJ2-1; TCRdb designates TRBD1, a call that cannot be tested without DNA. From germline, CDR1 is MNHNS and CDR2 SASEGT. This CDR3 is 20 amino acids long. The CDR3: CASSRTPLPTLGQGVNEQFF.

The rearrangement links TRBV19 to TRBJ2-1; the TCRdb D gene call, TRBD1, has no DNA to confirm it. Germline V lookup: CDR1 LNHDA, CDR2 SQIVND (reference sequence). There are 15 residues in the CDR3. CDR3 sequence reads: CASSKGQGGYNEQFF.

The chain couples TRBV14 to TRBJ2-7. The CDR3 loop spans 16 amino acids. Germline CDR1 reads SGHDN; CDR2 reads FVKESK. CDR3 sequence reads: CASSQDLANPSDEQYF.

This chain joins TRBV5-5 and TRBJ2-2; TCRdb names TRBD1, which stays unverified in the absence of DNA. Per the germline V gene, CDR1 is SGHKS and CDR2 is YYEKEE (reference sequence). The CDR3 totals 14 residues. This CDR3 reads CAGRQGANTGELFF.

The genes are TRBV7-2 and TRBJ2-3; no DNA is available, so the TRBD1 call from TCRdb remains unchecked. CDR1 SGHTA and CDR2 FQGNSA come from the germline V gene. This CDR3 is 14 amino acids long. The CDR3 reads CASSLRDGTDTQYF.

V gene TRBV7-2 combines with J gene TRBJ1-3. CDR3 length: 16 residues. Germline CDR1 reads SGHTA; CDR2 reads FQGNSA. The CDR3 loop is CASSLSYAVFGNTIYF.

This sequence joins TRBV12-3 or TRBV12-4 and TRBJ2-1; TCRdb indicates TRBD1, and absent DNA this call remains unverified. CDR3 length: 14 residues. Here the CDR3 reads CASSLEQGRNEQFF.

V is TRBV18 and J is TRBJ2-5. The CDR3 runs 14 residues. From germline, CDR1 is KGHSH and CDR2 LQKENI. CDR3 sequence reads: CASSPQGIQETQYF.

The chain employs TRBV9 and TRBJ1-3; the D gene TCRdb calls, TRBD1, cannot be checked with no DNA. The germline gives CDR1 SGDLS, CDR2 YYNGEE. CDR3 size: 13 residues. CDR3 in amino acids: CASSVEVPDTIYF.

The chain recombines TRBV6-4 with TRBJ2-3; TCRdb's assignment of TRBD1 cannot be checked, as there is no DNA. Germline lookup yields CDR1 MRHNA and CDR2 SNTAGT. The CDR3 contains 14 residues. The chain's CDR3 is CASSEGPGADTQYF.

This sequence joins TRBV25-1 and TRBJ2-3; checking the TCRdb D call of TRBD1 is not possible without DNA. Germline CDR1 reads MGHDK; CDR2 reads SYGVNS. CDR3 size: 14 residues. This CDR3 is CASSELGGTDTQYF.

The gene calls are TRBV21-1 and TRBJ2-5. TRBV21-1 is tagged as a pseudogene. The CDR3 spans 14 residues. The CDR3 loop is CASSKAGQKETQYF.

The chain combines TRBV5-1 with TRBJ2-2; TCRdb designates TRBD1, a call that cannot be tested without DNA. CDR1 and CDR2 from the germline V gene are SGHRS and YFSETQ. This CDR3 has 16 residues. This CDR3 is CASSLEGAPWNGELFF.

The chain joins TRBV10-1 to TRBJ2-3; TCRdb's D call, TRBD1, is unchecked because there is no DNA. Germline assignment: CDR1 WNHNN and CDR2 SYGVQD (reference sequence). This CDR3 region has 15 residues. CDR3 loop: CASGESRGQTDTQYF.